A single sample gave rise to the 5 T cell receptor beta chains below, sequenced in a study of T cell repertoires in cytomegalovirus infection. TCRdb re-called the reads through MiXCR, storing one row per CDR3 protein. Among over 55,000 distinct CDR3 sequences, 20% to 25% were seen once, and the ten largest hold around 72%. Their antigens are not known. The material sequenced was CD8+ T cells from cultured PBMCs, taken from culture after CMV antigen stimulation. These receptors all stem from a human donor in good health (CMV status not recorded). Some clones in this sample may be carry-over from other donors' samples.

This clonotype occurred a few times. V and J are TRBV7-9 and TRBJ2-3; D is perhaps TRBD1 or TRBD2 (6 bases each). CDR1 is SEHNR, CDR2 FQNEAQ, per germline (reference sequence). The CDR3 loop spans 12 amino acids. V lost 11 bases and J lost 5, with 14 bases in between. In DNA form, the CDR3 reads TGTGCCGTGGGGGGCCTGGGAGATACGCAGTATTTT. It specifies CAVGGLGDTQYF.

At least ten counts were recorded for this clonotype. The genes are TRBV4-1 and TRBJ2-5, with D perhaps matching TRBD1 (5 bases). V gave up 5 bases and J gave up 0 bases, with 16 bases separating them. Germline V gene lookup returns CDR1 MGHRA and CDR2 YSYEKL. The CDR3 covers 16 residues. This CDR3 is CASSGQRGTYQETQYF. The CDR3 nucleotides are TGCGCCAGCAGCGGTCAAAGGGGAACCTACCAAGAGACCCAGTACTTC.

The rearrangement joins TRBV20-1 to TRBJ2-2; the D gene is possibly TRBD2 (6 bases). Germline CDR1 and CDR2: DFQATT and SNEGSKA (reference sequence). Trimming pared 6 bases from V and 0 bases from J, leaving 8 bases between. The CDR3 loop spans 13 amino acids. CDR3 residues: CSAGGPNTGELFF. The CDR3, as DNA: TGCAGTGCCGGGGGTCCGAACACCGGGGAGCTGTTTTTT.

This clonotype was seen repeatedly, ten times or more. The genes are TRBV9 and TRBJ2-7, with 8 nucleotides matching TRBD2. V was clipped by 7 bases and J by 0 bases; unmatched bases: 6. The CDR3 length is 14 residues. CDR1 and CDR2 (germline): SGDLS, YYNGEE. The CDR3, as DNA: TGTGCCAGCTCCGACGGGGGGGCCTCCTACGAGCAGTACTTC. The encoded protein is CASSDGGASYEQYF.

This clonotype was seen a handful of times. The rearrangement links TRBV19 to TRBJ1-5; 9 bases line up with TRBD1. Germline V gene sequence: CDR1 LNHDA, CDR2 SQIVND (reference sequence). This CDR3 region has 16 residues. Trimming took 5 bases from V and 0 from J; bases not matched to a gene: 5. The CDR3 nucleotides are TGTGCCAGTAGTCTCGGGACAGGGTATAGCAATCAGCCCCAGCATTTT. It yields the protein CASSLGTGYSNQPQHF.